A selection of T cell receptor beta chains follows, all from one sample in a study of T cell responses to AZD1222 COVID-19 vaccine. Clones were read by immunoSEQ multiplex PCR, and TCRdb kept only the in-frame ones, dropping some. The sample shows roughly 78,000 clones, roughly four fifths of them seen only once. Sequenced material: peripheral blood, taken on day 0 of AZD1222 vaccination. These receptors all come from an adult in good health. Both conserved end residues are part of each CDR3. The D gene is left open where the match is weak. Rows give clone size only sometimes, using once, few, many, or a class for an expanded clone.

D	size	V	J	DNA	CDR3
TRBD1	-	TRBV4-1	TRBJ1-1	TGCGCCAGCAGCCGGTCACAGGGGATGAACACTGAAGCTTTCTTT	CASSRSQGMNTEAFF
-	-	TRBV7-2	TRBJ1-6	TGTGCCAGCAGCTTTTCTCACCGGGATTCACCCCTCCACTTT	CASSFSHRDSPLHF
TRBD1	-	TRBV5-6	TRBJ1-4	TGTGCCAGCAGCATGGCAACAGGGGGATCTAATGAAAAACTGTTTTTT	CASSMATGGSNEKLFF
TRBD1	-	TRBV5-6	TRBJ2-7	TGTGCCAGCAGCTTGGGGGACAGCCTCTACGAGCAGTACTTC	CASSLGDSLYEQYF
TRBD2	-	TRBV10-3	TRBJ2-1	TGTGCCATCAGTGAGTCGTTGACTAGCGGGAGGAAGCAGTTCTTC	CAISESLTSGRKQFF
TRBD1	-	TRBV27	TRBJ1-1	TGTGCCAGCAACCCGGGACAGGGGGCCCCGGGCAACACTGAAGCTTTCTTT	CASNPGQGAPGNTEAFF
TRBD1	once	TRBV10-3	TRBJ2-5	TGTGCCACAGGGGACAGGGGGTCGGGGGAGACCCAGTACTTC	CATGDRGSGETQYF
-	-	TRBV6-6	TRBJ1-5	TGTGCCAGCAGTTACAGTGAAACCCAGCCCCAGCATTTT	CASSYSETQPQHF
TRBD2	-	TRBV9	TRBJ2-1	TGTGCCAGCAGCTATGGGACTAGCGGGAGCGATGAGCAGTTCTTC	CASSYGTSGSDEQFF
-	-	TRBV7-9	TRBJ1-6	TGTGCCAGCAGCTCCTATGGTGACTCACCCCTCCACTTT	CASSSYGDSPLHF
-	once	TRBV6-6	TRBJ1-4	TGTGCCAGCAGTTCCCCTGGGGAGGAAGAAAAACTGTTTTTT	CASSSPGEEEKLFF
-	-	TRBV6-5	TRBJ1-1	TGTGCCAGCAGCCGGCAGGGGCTTGAAGCTTTCTTT	CASSRQGLEAFF
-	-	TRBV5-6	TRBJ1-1	TGTGCCAGCAGCTTGGGGATGAATACTTACAGGATTGCCACTGAAGCTTTCTTT	CASSLGMNTYRIATEAFF
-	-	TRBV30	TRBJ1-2	TGTGCCTCTACGGGGCAAACAAACTATGGCTACACCTTC	CASTGQTNYGYTF
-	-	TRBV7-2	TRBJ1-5	TGTGCCAGCAGCCCACCTAATCAGCCCCAGCATTTT	CASSPPNQPQHF
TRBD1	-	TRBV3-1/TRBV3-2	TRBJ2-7	TGTGCCAGCAGCCAAGATGTGGGACAGGGGGTCCACGAGCAGTACTTC	CASSQDVGQGVHEQYF
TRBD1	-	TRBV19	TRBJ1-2	TGTGCCAGTCGGACAGGGTCGGTTGGCTACACCTTC	CASRTGSVGYTF
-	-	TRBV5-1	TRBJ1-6	TGCGCCAGCAGCGAACGACAGGACTATAATTCACCCCTCCACTTT	CASSERQDYNSPLHF
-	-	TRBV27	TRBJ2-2	TGTGCCAGCGGGGGGATCACCGGGGAGCTGTTTTTT	CASGGITGELFF
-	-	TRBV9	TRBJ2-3	TGTGCCAGCAGCACAGGGCCAGGCACAGATACGCAGTATTTT	CASSTGPGTDTQYF
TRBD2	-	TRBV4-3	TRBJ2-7	TGCGCCAGCAGCCTCGTACCGTCGGCTAGCGGGTACGCCTACGAGCAGTACTTC	CASSLVPSASGYAYEQYF
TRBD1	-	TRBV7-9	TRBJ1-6	TGTGCCAGCAGTCAGGGACAGGGTAATTCACCCCTCCACTTT	CASSQGQGNSPLHF